One sample yielded the 23 T cell receptor beta chains listed below, sequenced in a study of blood T cell repertoires in COVID-19. Generated by immunoSEQ multiplex PCR, the TCRdb table keeps only in-frame clones and is missing some. The sample shows about 140,000 clones, roughly nine tenths of them seen only once. The material sequenced was peripheral blood. The receptor source for this set is a human donor with COVID-19, enrolled during active disease. The donor label of this sample is uncertain.

The chain uses TRBV19 and TRBJ1-3, with a tentative D call TRBD1 (6 bases). The germline V gene has CDR1 LNHDA and CDR2 SQIVND (reference sequence). V was pared by 7 bases and J by 0 bases, with 19 bases between. CDR3 length equals 17 residues. The CDR3 nucleotides read TGTGCCAGTACCTTCGCAAGACAGGCCGTCTCTGGAAACACCATATATTTT. It specifies CASTFARQAVSGNTIYF.

The rearrangement uses TRBV7-3 and TRBJ2-1; D is unresolved. With 6 bases removed from V and 4 bases from J, the gap between germline ends came to 10 bases. CDR1 is SGHTA, CDR2 FQGTGA, per germline. CDR3 length equals 13 residues. This chain's CDR3 is CASSSNGYNEQFF. The CDR3, as DNA: TGTGCCAGCAGTTCTAACGGTTACAATGAGCAGTTCTTC.

V and J are TRBV5-4 and TRBJ1-1; D uncertain. Trimming removed 4 bases at V and 7 bases at J, with 17 bases between. This CDR3 contains 14 residues. Germline V gene data show CDR1 as SGHNT and CDR2 as YYREEE (reference sequence). CDR3 DNA: TGTGCCAGCAGCCTTCGACACGAACGGGGTGAAGCTTTCTTT. Residues: CASSLRHERGEAFF. Full variable domain (remainder filled in from reference TRBV5-4 and TRBJ1-1): ETGVTQSPTHLIKTRGQQVTLRCSSQSGHNTVSWYQQALGQGPQFIFQYYREEENGRGNFPPRFSGLQFPNYSSELNVNALELDDSALYLCASSLRHERGEAFFGQGTRLTVV.

This clone was picked up one time. The chain combines TRBV7-9 with TRBJ1-4, with D unresolved. Germline CDR1 reads SEHNR; CDR2 reads FQNEAQ (reference sequence). CDR3 length: 15 residues. V dropped 1 base and J dropped 3 bases, with 9 bases sitting between them. The CDR3 sequence: CASSLDGRANEKLFF. In nucleotides, the CDR3 is TGTGCCAGCAGCTTAGACGGCCGGGCTAATGAAAAACTGTTTTTT.

A remark on this clone: This sample includes further DNA sequences coding for the same CDR3. The rearrangement joins TRBV2 to TRBJ1-6; D uncertain. CDR3 length equals 14 residues. Germline V gives CDR1 SNHLY, CDR2 FYNNEI. The ends were cut back, 0 bases at V and 7 bases at J, with 7 bases in the middle. Here the CDR3 reads CASSEARVNSPLHF. CDR3 DNA sequence: TGTGCCAGCAGTGAAGCGCGAGTAAATTCACCCCTCCACTTT.

This clone was seen a handful of times. The junction does not match germline at one end; this may be a read error. This chain joins TRBV29-1 and TRBJ1-5; D uncertain. Per the germline V gene, CDR1 is SQVTM and CDR2 is ANQGSEA. The CDR3 runs 13 residues. CDR3 DNA: TGCAGCGTAGAAGAGGCAGTCAATCAGCCCCAGCATTTT. It codes for CSVEEAVNQPQHF.

The chain employs TRBV7-3 and TRBJ2-7; weak D call: TRBD1 (5 bases). Germline V CDR1 and CDR2: SGHTA, FQGTGA. CDR3 size: 13 residues. V dropped 2 bases and J dropped 5 bases, with 10 bases sitting between them. The CDR3: CASSLAGQNEQYF. The CDR3 region has the DNA TGTGCCAGCAGCTTAGCAGGGCAGAACGAGCAGTACTTC.

The genes are TRBV10-1 and TRBJ1-4; D might be TRBD1 (6 bases). CDR3 size: 13 residues. The germline V gene has CDR1 WNHNN and CDR2 SYGVQD (reference sequence). The V end lost 8 bases, the J end lost 6 bases, and 13 bases lay between the germline ends. CDR3 in amino acids: CASGETGHEKLFF. The CDR3 DNA follows: TGCGCCAGCGGGGAAACAGGGCATGAAAAACTGTTTTTT.

The rearrangement uses TRBV7-9 and TRBJ1-1; tentatively, D is TRBD1 (6 bases). Between the trimmed V and J ends, which lost 1 base and 1 base, there was a span of 10 bases. Germline lookup yields CDR1 SEHNR and CDR2 FQNEAQ (reference sequence). This CDR3 is built from 15 residues. The CDR3 sequence: CASSLEGRGNTEAFF. DNA of the CDR3: TGTGCCAGCAGCTTAGAGGGCAGGGGGAACACTGAAGCTTTCTTT. The whole variable domain, filled in from reference TRBV7-9 and TRBJ1-1, reads DTGVSQNPRHKITKRGQNVTFRCDPISEHNRLYWYRQTLGQGPEFLTYFQNEAQLEKSRLLSDRFSAERPKGSFSTLEIQRTEQGDSAMYLCASSLEGRGNTEAFFGQGTRLTVV.

This sequence joins TRBV25-1 and TRBJ2-2, with unresolved D. Germline-derived CDR1 and CDR2 are MGHDK and SYGVNS. The CDR3 is 15 amino acids. V was trimmed by 3 bases and J by 0 bases, leaving 8 bases between them. CDR3 sequence reads: CASSDDMSNTGELFF. The CDR3 DNA follows: TGTGCCAGCAGTGACGACATGTCGAACACCGGGGAGCTGTTTTTT.

This rearrangement joins TRBV30 to TRBJ1-2; the D gene is possibly TRBD1 (6 bases). CDR1 is GTSNPN and CDR2 is SVGIG in the germline V gene (reference sequence). V was clipped by 5 bases and J by 1 base, with 14 bases between them. The CDR3 extends over 14 amino acids. The CDR3 DNA is TGTGCCTGGCGCAGGGGTCAAGATAACTATGGCTACACCTTC. This translates into CAWRRGQDNYGYTF.

The chain combines TRBV4-1 with TRBJ1-2; D is ambiguous. The CDR3 runs to 13 residues. V was clipped by 0 bases and J by 4 bases, with 6 bases between them. Germline CDR1 is MGHRA and CDR2 is YSYEKL. In nucleotides, the CDR3 is TGCGCCAGCAGCCAAGATCTCCGCTATGGCTACACCTTC. It specifies CASSQDLRYGYTF.

V gene TRBV6-4 combines with J gene TRBJ2-7; 7 positions match TRBD1. The CDR3 totals 17 residues. After removal of 6 bases from V and 3 bases from J, the junction contained 17 bases not matched to a gene. The germline V gene has CDR1 MRHNA and CDR2 SNTAGT. CDR3 DNA sequence: TGTGCCAGCAGGACCAAACAGGGGATAAGGGGAATCTACGAGCAGTACTTC. It specifies CASRTKQGIRGIYEQYF.

This clone was detected only once. The CDR3: CASSQGGIDTQYF. The DNA of the CDR3 is TGTGCCAGCAGTCAGGGGGGAATAGATACGCAGTATTTT. J is TRBJ2-3 and V is TRBV11-2; tentative D call: TRBD1 (7 bases). CDR1 and CDR2 (germline): SGHAT, FQNNGV. This CDR3 is 13 amino acids long. Trimming pared 6 bases from V and 5 bases from J, leaving 12 bases between.

This sequence joins TRBV24-1 and TRBJ1-5; perhaps TRBD1 as D (6 bases). Trimming shortened V by 3 bases and J by 4 bases, and 21 bases separated the two germline ends. Germline lookup yields CDR1 KGHDR and CDR2 SFDVKD. This CDR3 is 18 amino acids long. CDR3 DNA: TGTGCCACCAGTGATAATAGGGGGGGCGCCATAAAAAATCAGCCCCAGCATTTT. Translation gives CATSDNRGGAIKNQPQHF.

This chain connects TRBV4-1 to TRBJ1-6; maybe TRBD1 (6 bases). The CDR3 spans 16 residues. V lost 3 bases to trimming and J lost 6 bases, with 15 bases between them. CDR1 and CDR2 (germline): MGHRA, YSYEKL. CDR3: CASSQPDRDTNSPLHF. The CDR3 DNA is TGCGCCAGCAGCCAGCCGGACCGGGACACTAATTCACCCCTCCACTTT.

This clone has only a few counts. J is TRBJ2-6 and V is TRBV18; 8 bases are shared with TRBD1. V trimming: 3 bases; J trimming: 2 bases; junction bases outside the gene matches: 0. The germline V gene has CDR1 KGHSH and CDR2 LQKENI. The CDR3 totals 15 residues. The CDR3 coding sequence is TGTGCCAGCTCACCGGACAGGGCTGGGGCCAACGTCCTGACTTTC. Protein product: CASSPDRAGANVLTF.

The chain carries TRBV6-1 and TRBJ2-5; 10 bases fit TRBD2. Trimming took 1 base from V and 7 from J; bases not matched to a gene: 12. Germline V lookup: CDR1 MNHNS, CDR2 SASEGT. The CDR3 consists of 17 residues. CDR3 nucleotides: TGTGCCAGCAGTGAAGACAATTATAGCGGGGGGTCGGGGACCCAGTACTTC. Amino acids: CASSEDNYSGGSGTQYF.

In this sample, this clone turned up once. This rearrangement joins TRBV30 to TRBJ1-4, with TRBD1 matching 8 bases. CDR1 GTSNPN and CDR2 SVGIG come from the germline V gene (reference sequence). V lost 3 bases to trimming and J lost 6 bases; unmatched junction nucleotides: 6. The CDR3 totals 14 residues. CDR3 DNA: TGTGCCTGGAGGATGGACAGGGAGGATGAAAAACTGTTTTTT. Its protein product is CAWRMDREDEKLFF.

A few counts support this clone. V usage is TRBV19 and J usage is TRBJ2-7; 9 nucleotides line up with TRBD1. V shed 5 bases and J 9 bases; nucleotides not matched to a gene: 11. The CDR3 runs to 14 residues. Germline assignment: CDR1 LNHDA and CDR2 SQIVND (reference sequence). The CDR3 nucleotides are TGTGCCAGTAGTTCCGGGACAGGGTACTCGTTGCAGTACTTC. As protein: CASSSGTGYSLQYF.

The rearrangement uses TRBV5-1 and TRBJ2-5; D gene unclear. V lost 0 bases to trimming and J lost 7 bases, with 10 bases between them. This CDR3 has 13 amino acids. CDR1 SGHRS and CDR2 YFSETQ come from the germline V gene. CDR3 sequence: CASSLVPSGTQYF. CDR3 bases: TGCGCCAGCAGCTTGGTGCCTTCCGGGACCCAGTACTTC.

V is TRBV25-1 and J is TRBJ2-2; 7 nucleotides align to TRBD1. Germline V gene data show CDR1 as MGHDK and CDR2 as SYGVNS. V gave up 2 bases and J gave up 2 bases; unmatched junction bases: 11. The CDR3 has 18 amino acids. The CDR3 DNA sequence: TGTGCCAGCAGTGAAATATTGGAACAGGGGTCTAACACCGGGGAGCTGTTTTTT. The encoded protein is CASSEILEQGSNTGELFF.

The rearrangement uses TRBV5-1 and TRBJ1-2; 8 bases are shared with TRBD1. This CDR3 is 14 amino acids long. In germline, CDR1 is SGHRS, CDR2 YFSETQ. J lost 5 bases, V lost 4 bases, and 7 bases had no gene match. The DNA of the CDR3 is TGCGCCAGCAGCGATCAGGGGGCCGGGTATGGCTACACCTTC. It encodes CASSDQGAGYGYTF.